This TCR beta chain was captured in a study of T cells in Graves' hyperthyroidism and ophthalmopathy (dated by TCRdb to the late 2010s). At the level of the whole study: Peripheral blood was collected at initial diagnosis, before any treatment. To identify distinguishing TCR V-J signatures, a discovery cohort of about 100 patients was used, comprising roughly 45 with Graves' ophthalmopathy and some 57 with stable Graves' hyperthyroidism. Whether ophthalmopathy could be predicted prospectively was tested in an independent validation cohort made up of about 20 hyperthyroidism patients plus 17 patients who later progressed to ophthalmopathy. The 100 discovery patients were randomly divided into training and test sets at a 7:3 ratio. Thyroid tissue and blood T-cell repertoires from roughly six Graves' hyperthyroidism patients were also compared in the study. After sampling, hyperthyroidism patients received methimazole starting at 30 mg daily, and ophthalmopathy patients received high-dose intravenous methylprednisolone. According to the paper, TCR Vbeta CDR3 sequencing was carried out on over 130 peripheral blood samples, which came from more than 40 ophthalmopathy, 75 to 80 hyperthyroidism and around 17 progressor patients. General conclusions and limits of the study: In validation, progression to ophthalmopathy was predicted by the model with around 70% sensitivity and about 72% specificity, a median of approximately 7.1 months before onset. Most expanded thyroid clonotypes (frequency above 0.001) were also detected in blood, a finding suggesting that blood repertoires may reflect thyroid immune responses. In cross-validation, a model built on a 13 V-J signature told ophthalmopathy apart from stable hyperthyroidism with about 90% sensitivity and roughly 81% specificity, and in testing the same model reached 80%/75%. Sample size was not statistically predetermined, and blinding of investigators to group allocation was not performed.

Worth noting for this clonotype: It has no known antigen specificity. No base-level quality is on record; no much larger clone is a single base apart.

CDR1 MNHNS and CDR2 SASEGT are derived from the germline V gene. Clipping removes 5 bases from V and 5 bases from J, with 9 as the unmatched junction base count. The CDR3, from cysteine to phenylalanine, totals 14 residues. The CDR3 DNA has 42 bases and is translated from base 1. Hyperthyroidism patients were newly diagnosed, had a disease duration of under 2 months, and were aged 18 to 65 years. The study excluded patients with uncontrolled infections, other autoimmune diseases, pregnancy or lactation. Diagnoses were established on the basis of clinical symptoms, serum thyroxine and TRAb, thyroid ultrasound, and orbital computed tomography. Blood from progressor patients was collected at the time of first diagnosis with hyperthyroidism, before any ophthalmopathy symptoms had appeared. PBMCs were isolated from roughly 10 ml of fresh peripheral blood by Ficoll-Paque density gradient centrifugation. Progressor patients were defined as those initially diagnosed with Graves' hyperthyroidism in whom ophthalmopathy developed during follow-up. Trizol reagent was used to extract total RNA, and RNA quality was then checked on an Agilent 2100 Bioanalyzer.

The TCR beta CDR3 regions were amplified from the RNA transcripts. A first-round RT-PCR of the TCR CDR3 used the HTBI primer set with the Qiagen OneStep RT-PCR kit. A second multiplex PCR round built the libraries, followed by size selection and purification. Libraries were sequenced paired-end with 100 bp reads on an Illumina HiSeq2000. The original pipeline was this. SOAPnuke was used to process the raw data, throwing out any read that contained adapters or uncalled bases, had a mean Phred below 15, or lacked an exact constant-primer or identifier match. High-quality paired reads were merged using COPE v1.2.5, and each unique nucleotide sequence was defined as a clonotype. MiTCR v1.1 was used to align clonotypes to the IMGT TRBV, TRBD and TRBJ reference segments. The analysis was restricted to V-J combinations with a frequency above 0.0001, which together covered just over 99% of the repertoires. A TCS score was defined as the ratio between F50 (clonal expansion) and ExV (chaos), using BLOSUM62-based TCRdist between CDR3 peptides within each V-J. Welch's t-statistics and random forest reduced fewer than 600 V-J features to about 13, which were used in a naive Bayes classifier (R e1071). TCRdb reprocessing: public reads trimmed at Q25 with fastp, clones called with MiXCR, in-frame beta chains kept. Here each entry gathers all rows of one CDR3 protein and keeps the most common genes and DNA. TCRdb's processing, not the study's, gives the V and J calls here. The sample contains about 720,000 distinct CDR3 sequences, 15% to 20% of them found a single time. In total, the top ten clones hold approximately 15% of the sample.

The chain employs TRBV6-1 and TRBJ2-7; 7 junctional bases match TRBD1. Sequencing was done on a sample of blood. This TCR was sampled from a woman between 50 and 59 years old with Graves' hyperthyroidism that later progressed to Graves' ophthalmopathy. The DNA is as follows: TGTGCCAGCAGTTATGCGGACAGGTTCAACGAGCAGTACTTC. It encodes CASSYADRFNEQYF.